This T cell receptor beta chain emerged from a study of regulatory and conventional T cells in RAG deficiency. Points from the study as a whole: These Omenn syndrome Treg sorts may hold peripherally activated cells instead.

Sequencing was performed with immunoSEQ multiplex PCR; in TCRdb, only in-frame clones are kept and a portion is missing. The sample has over a thousand clones, around four fifths seen once. On this clone itself: Its antigen is not identified.

Genomic DNA came from blood conventional CD4+ T cells gated CD25-low CD127-high. Of eight RAG-deficient patients, one had SCID, two Omenn syndrome, five CID or atypical SCID. The sequenced sample consisted of CD4+ effector T cells sorted from blood. The origin of this receptor is a human donor with RAG deficiency presenting as severe combined immunodeficiency.

CDR3 loop: CASSEIPGGPGEQFF. In nucleotides, the CDR3 is TGTGCCAGCAGTGAAATCCCGGGAGGGCCGGGTGAGCAGTTCTTC. The chain has TRBV2 and TRBJ2-1; 8 bases line up with TRBD2. Unmatched junction bases numbered 9, after V lost 2 bases and J lost 9 bases. The CDR3 is 15 amino acids. Germline lookup yields CDR1 SNHLY and CDR2 FYNNEI.